Presented here are 10 T cell receptor beta chains from one specimen sequenced in a study of post-analysis software for immune sequencing data (dated by TCRdb to 2013 to 2016). The antigens these receptors bind are not known. Preparation of the library involved PCR. The sequencer was an Illumina HiSeq 2500. To reduce PCR and sequencing biases, unique molecular identifiers were built into the TCR beta cDNA libraries. In-frame beta chains were kept once TCRdb had trimmed the public reads at Q25 with fastp and called clones with MiXCR. Every distinct CDR3 protein forms one entry, paired with its most common genes and DNA. Here the sample has about 770,000 distinct CDR3 sequences; 46% occur a single time. Of the sample, 4.9% falls within the top ten clones. Broad study findings and their caveats: Significantly higher frequencies in patients than in controls were found for roughly 5 TRBV segments, including TRBV5-6, TRBV5-1 and TRBV20-1.

The material sequenced was blood. The receptors come from a girl aged 5 to 17 with multiple sclerosis.

V usage is TRBV19 and J usage is TRBJ2-5; 7 nucleotides line up with TRBD1. The junction had 4 bases not matched to a gene; V was cut back by 4 bases and J by 2 bases. This CDR3 has 14 amino acids. Looked up from germline, CDR1 is LNHDA and CDR2 is SQIVND (reference sequence). In DNA form, the CDR3 reads TGTGCCAGTAGTAACCCGGGACAGCAAGAGACCCAGTACTTC. It translates to CASSNPGQQETQYF.

The CDR3 reads CSVEDSPAREQYF. The CDR3 bases are TGCAGCGTTGAAGATTCCCCCGCCCGAGAGCAGTACTTC. V and J are TRBV29-1 and TRBJ2-7; no clear D. V lost 0 bases and J lost 7, with 13 bases in between. There are 13 residues in the CDR3. The germline V gene encodes CDR1 SQVTM and CDR2 ANQGSEA.

The chain links TRBV20-1 to TRBJ2-5; 9 bases align to TRBD2. CDR1 and CDR2 (germline): DFQATT, SNEGSKA (reference sequence). With 0 bases clipped from V and 0 bases from J, the junction kept 5 bases outside the gene matches. CDR3 size: 16 residues. In DNA form, the CDR3 reads TGCAGTGCTAGAGATGGGTTAGCGGGAGACCAAGAGACCCAGTACTTC. Residues: CSARDGLAGDQETQYF.

CDR3 sequence reads: CASSVEGGADTQYF. Written as DNA, the CDR3 is TGTGCCAGCAGCGTAGAGGGGGGAGCAGATACGCAGTATTTT. The gene calls are TRBV9 and TRBJ2-3; D tentatively reads TRBD1 or TRBD2 (6 bases each). V lost 0 bases and J 4 bases, leaving 9 bases between the germline ends. CDR3 size: 14 residues. Per germline, CDR1 SGDLS and CDR2 YYNGEE.

The CDR3 nucleotides are TGTGCCAGCAGCTCCGCGGGGGGGGAAAGGGAGCAGTTCTTC. Protein: CASSSAGGEREQFF. The chain joins TRBV7-9 to TRBJ2-1, with 9 bases fitting TRBD2. The CDR3 spans 14 residues. With V trimmed by 4 bases and J by 10 bases, 8 bases remained unmatched. In germline, CDR1 is SEHNR, CDR2 FQNEAQ (reference sequence). The whole variable domain, remainder taken from reference TRBV7-9 and TRBJ2-1, is DTGVSQNPRHKITKRGQNVTFRCDPISEHNRLYWYRQTLGQGPEFLTYFQNEAQLEKSRLLSDRFSAERPKGSFSTLEIQRTEQGDSAMYLCASSSAGGEREQFFGPGTRLTVL.

The chain joins TRBV9 to TRBJ1-4; D gene unclear. Germline V gene sequence: CDR1 SGDLS, CDR2 YYNGEE. The V and J ends lost 2 bases and 4 bases respectively, with 15 bases between them. This CDR3 has 16 residues. The CDR3 reads CASSVRSGLHNEKLFF. The CDR3 DNA sequence: TGTGCCAGCAGCGTCCGCTCCGGGCTACATAATGAAAAACTGTTTTTT.

The chain links TRBV12-3 or TRBV12-4 to TRBJ1-2; weak D call: TRBD1 (6 bases). The length of the CDR3 is 14 residues. Trimming pared 7 bases from V and 8 bases from J, leaving 20 bases between. CDR3 loop: CASTPAGGPYGYTF. CDR3 bases: TGTGCCAGCACCCCGGCGGGGGGCCCGTACGGCTACACCTTC.

This clonotype was counted between two and nine times. V and J are TRBV7-9 and TRBJ1-2; TRBD1 might be the D (6 bases). Between the trimmed V and J ends, which lost 5 bases and 1 base, there was a span of 14 bases. The CDR3 is 15 residues long. Germline V gives CDR1 SEHNR, CDR2 FQNEAQ (reference sequence). The CDR3 DNA reads as TGTGCCAGCAGCCCCAGGGACACCGATAACTATGGCTACACCTTC. Translating gives CASSPRDTDNYGYTF.

This chain links TRBV29-1 with TRBJ2-7; D perhaps matches TRBD2 (6 bases). The V gene lost 5 bases and the J gene lost 5 bases, with 13 bases spanning the gap. This CDR3 is 12 amino acids long. Germline V CDR1 and CDR2: SQVTM, ANQGSEA. The CDR3 bases are TGCAGCGTTCTTGTTCGGGGGAACGAGCAGTACTTC. It codes for CSVLVRGNEQYF.

In this sample, this clonotype turned up a few times. The chain uses TRBV20-1 and TRBJ1-4, with TRBD1 as a possible D gene (5 bases). Germline CDR1 and CDR2: DFQATT and SNEGSKA (reference sequence). V was cut by 4 bases and J by 7 bases, with 7 bases left in between. The CDR3 has 11 amino acids. The CDR3, as DNA: TGCAGTGCTACAGGGTTTGAAAAACTGTTTTTT. As protein: CSATGFEKLFF.